This T cell receptor (beta chain) stems from a study of blood T cell repertoires in COVID-19. As for the study in general: The United States, Italy and Spain provided the acute and convalescent COVID-19 samples. Sources were T cells, B-cell-depleted T cells, or PBMCs; the material itself was cDNA or gDNA.

In the source study's methods: Reference gene primers were amplified, and this amplification served to estimate nucleated cell counts. Data came from immunoSEQ multiplex PCR; TCRdb stores just in-frame clones and leaves some out. Clone size and the V and J calls come from that table; the DNA yielded D and trimming. The sample has approximately 100,000 clones, roughly 90% seen once. This sequence originates from a man aged 55-75 years with acute or convalescent COVID-19. Source material: peripheral blood.

This chain's CDR3 is CASSSPGGTYEQYF. The DNA of the CDR3 is TGTGCCAGCAGCTCCCCTGGAGGGACCTACGAGCAGTACTTC. The chain combines TRBV5-4 with TRBJ2-7, with D possibly being TRBD2 (6 bases). This CDR3 has 14 amino acids. CDR1 and CDR2 from the germline V gene are SGHNT and YYREEE (reference sequence). The V and J ends lost 3 bases and 2 bases respectively, with 12 bases between them. Drawing the rest from reference TRBV5-4 and TRBJ2-7, the complete variable domain is ETGVTQSPTHLIKTRGQQVTLRCSSQSGHNTVSWYQQALGQGPQFIFQYYREEENGRGNFPPRFSGLQFPNYSSELNVNALELDDSALYLCASSSPGGTYEQYFGPGTRLTVT.